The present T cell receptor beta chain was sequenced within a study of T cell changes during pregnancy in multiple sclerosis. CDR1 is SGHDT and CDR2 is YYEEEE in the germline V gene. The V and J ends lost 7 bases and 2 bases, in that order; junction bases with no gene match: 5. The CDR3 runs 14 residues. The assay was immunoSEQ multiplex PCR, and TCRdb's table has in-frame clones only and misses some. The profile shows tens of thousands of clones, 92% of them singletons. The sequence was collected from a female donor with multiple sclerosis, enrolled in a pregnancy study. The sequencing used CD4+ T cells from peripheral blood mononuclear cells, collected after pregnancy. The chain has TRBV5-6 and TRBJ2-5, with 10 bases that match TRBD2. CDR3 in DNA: TGTGCCAGCCTACTAGCGGGGTTACAAGAGACCCAGTACTTC. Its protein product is CASLLAGLQETQYF.